These 31 T cell receptor beta chains share one sample of origin, sequenced in a study of Ad26.COV2.S vaccination and SARS-CoV-2 variants. Treatment denoted: some 20 received Ad26.COV2.S at low or high dose, single or two shots; about 5 received placebo; per-sample allocation not given. Samples came from day 63 after the first vaccine or placebo injection. Produced via immunoSEQ multiplex PCR; TCRdb's table is partial and in-frame only. This table has around 270,000 clones, approximately 90% appearing once. Sequencing was performed on peripheral blood, taken in a trial of Ad26.COV2.S vaccine versus placebo. These receptors all come from a person aged 18-60 years who received the Ad26.COV2.S COVID-19 vaccine or a placebo.

The J gene is TRBJ2-2, the V gene TRBV20-1; D not resolved. The germline V gene has CDR1 DFQATT and CDR2 SNEGSKA (reference sequence). The CDR3 sequence is 12 residues long. Trimming removed 6 bases from V and 3 bases from J, with 8 bases in between. CDR3 residues: CSASRDTGELFF. The CDR3 nucleotides are TGCAGTGCCAGTCGGGACACCGGGGAGCTGTTTTTT.

This clone came up once. The rearrangement links TRBV2 to TRBJ1-2; TRBD1 agrees at 10 bases. The V gene end was trimmed by 9 bases and the J gene end by 5 bases; junction bases not matched to a gene: 12. Germline values: CDR1 SNHLY, CDR2 FYNNEI. The CDR3 covers 15 residues. CDR3: CARRKTGGAGYGYTF. CDR3 nucleotides: TGTGCCAGGCGGAAGACAGGGGGCGCCGGGTATGGCTACACCTTC. Combining the CDR3 with reference TRBV2 and TRBJ1-2 gives the whole variable domain EPEVTQTPSHQVTQMGQEVILRCVPISNHLYFYWYRQILGQKVEFLVSFYNNEISEKSEIFDDQFSVERPDGSNFTLKIRSTKLEDSAMYFCARRKTGGAGYGYTFGSGTRLTVV.

J is TRBJ1-1 and V is TRBV6-5; D may be TRBD1 (6 bases). This CDR3 has 14 residues. CDR1 is MNHEY, CDR2 SVGAGI, per germline. Trimming took off 11 bases at V and 3 bases at J, with 19 bases between the two ends. CDR3 region: CAARGRGSDTEAFF. CDR3 in DNA: TGTGCCGCGCGGGGGCGTGGGTCTGACACTGAAGCTTTCTTT.

This rearrangement joins TRBV30 to TRBJ1-4; TRBD1 agrees at 7 bases. Trimming at V came to 4 bases and at J to 9 bases, leaving 14 bases not matched to a gene. Germline V gives CDR1 GTSNPN, CDR2 SVGIG (reference sequence). This CDR3 has 15 residues. For the CDR3, the DNA is TGTGCCTGGACCCCTTCCGGGACAGATGCCCAAAAACTGTTTTTT. Residues: CAWTPSGTDAQKLFF. The full variable domain, completed using reference TRBV30 and TRBJ1-4, is SQTIHQWPATLVQPVGSPLSLECTVEGTSNPNLYWYRQAAGRGLQLLFYSVGIGQISSEVPQNLSASRPQDRQFILSSKKLLLSDSGFYLCAWTPSGTDAQKLFFGSGTQLSVL.

The chain links TRBV4-1 to TRBJ2-1, with 10 bases fitting TRBD2. V was clipped by 0 bases and J by 0 bases; unmatched bases: 8. This CDR3 is built from 19 residues. CDR1 is MGHRA, CDR2 YSYEKL, per germline. CDR3 loop: CASSQDGLAGASSYNEQFF. The CDR3 DNA reads as TGCGCCAGCAGCCAAGATGGTCTAGCGGGAGCTAGCTCCTACAATGAGCAGTTCTTC.

This chain joins TRBV6-4 and TRBJ2-7; 7 bases fit TRBD2. The CDR3 runs 15 residues. Losses at the gene ends were 2 bases for V and 1 base for J; bases not matched to a gene: 5. Germline-derived CDR1 and CDR2 are MRHNA and SNTAGT. DNA of the CDR3: TGTGCCAGCAGTGACCCTGCTAGCGGATCCTACGAGCAGTACGTC. This encodes CASSDPASGSYEQYV.

This chain connects TRBV19 to TRBJ2-3; 7 nucleotides line up with TRBD2. The CDR3 spans 16 residues. The germline V gene encodes CDR1 LNHDA and CDR2 SQIVND (reference sequence). J lost 0 bases, V lost 3 bases, and 6 bases had no gene match. The DNA of the CDR3 is TGTGCCAGTAGTATCTTGGGCGGGGGTAGCACAGATACGCAGTATTTT. It specifies CASSILGGGSTDTQYF.

This sequence joins TRBV2 and TRBJ1-2; 7 bases match TRBD1. Germline V gives CDR1 SNHLY, CDR2 FYNNEI. The trim removed 5 bases at V and 2 bases at J, leaving 14 bases unmatched. The CDR3 consists of 17 residues. As DNA, the CDR3 is TGTGCCAGCAGTAAATACAGGGGTCCCTCACTCAACTATGGCTACACCTTC. It translates to CASSKYRGPSLNYGYTF.

CDR3 in amino acids: CASSLARTDLETQYF. The CDR3 region has the DNA TGTGCCAGCAGCTTAGCGAGGACAGACTTGGAGACCCAGTACTTC. The genes are TRBV7-9 and TRBJ2-5, with D possibly TRBD1 on 6 matching bases. The CDR3 totals 15 residues. With 0 bases removed from V and 5 bases from J, the gap between germline ends came to 13 bases. From germline, CDR1 is SEHNR and CDR2 FQNEAQ (reference sequence).

The chain joins TRBV30 to TRBJ1-1; the D is unclear. V dropped 1 base and J dropped 4 bases, with 16 bases sitting between them. This CDR3 has 15 residues. Per the germline V gene, CDR1 is GTSNPN and CDR2 is SVGIG (reference sequence). The CDR3 here is CAWSALGLPSTEAFF. The DNA of the CDR3 is TGTGCCTGGAGTGCACTCGGCCTACCGAGCACTGAAGCTTTCTTT. The full variable domain, in which reference TRBV30 and TRBJ1-1 provide the parts outside the CDR3, is SQTIHQWPATLVQPVGSPLSLECTVEGTSNPNLYWYRQAAGRGLQLLFYSVGIGQISSEVPQNLSASRPQDRQFILSSKKLLLSDSGFYLCAWSALGLPSTEAFFGQGTRLTVV.

This sequence joins TRBV5-1 and TRBJ2-3, with D perhaps matching TRBD1 (6 bases). Between the trimmed V and J ends, which lost 5 bases and 2 bases, there was a span of 12 bases. CDR1 and CDR2 from the germline V gene are SGHRS and YFSETQ. The CDR3 has 14 residues. CDR3 loop: CASSNRVNTDTQYF. The DNA of the CDR3 is TGCGCCAGCAGTAACAGGGTAAACACAGATACGCAGTATTTT.

The chain is built from TRBV28 and TRBJ2-7, with TRBD2 identical over 10 bases. This CDR3 has 19 amino acids. Germline loops: CDR1 MDHEN, CDR2 SYDVKM. J lost 5 bases, V lost 7 bases, and 23 bases had no gene match. The CDR3 loop is CASNNDLASGSRIFDEQYV. The CDR3 DNA is TGTGCCAGCAACAATGATTTGGCTAGCGGGAGTAGGATTTTCGACGAGCAGTACGTC.

J is TRBJ2-1 and V is TRBV2; D ambiguous. Between the trimmed V and J ends, which lost 6 bases and 12 bases, there was a span of 15 bases. The CDR3 extends over 12 amino acids. Germline-derived CDR1 and CDR2 are SNHLY and FYNNEI. Here the CDR3 reads CASSRTDGGQFF. For the CDR3, the DNA is TGTGCCAGCAGCCGGACGGACGGCGGGCAGTTCTTC.

V and J are TRBV7-2 and TRBJ2-4; D call uncertain. Germline-derived CDR1 and CDR2 are SGHTA and FQGNSA. V gave up 6 bases and J gave up 0 bases, with 15 bases separating them. The CDR3 is 16 residues long. CDR3: CASSEVAFLAKNIQYF. Written as DNA, the CDR3 is TGTGCCAGCAGTGAAGTAGCCTTCCTAGCCAAAAACATTCAGTACTTC.

This chain connects TRBV25-1 to TRBJ2-1; perhaps TRBD2 as D (5 bases). Germline V gene data show CDR1 as MGHDK and CDR2 as SYGVNS. This CDR3 contains 18 residues. V was trimmed by 0 bases and J by 5 bases, leaving 20 bases between them. CDR3 in amino acids: CASSEYSSARGTHNEQFF. CDR3 DNA: TGTGCCAGCAGTGAATATTCCTCGGCCCGGGGTACCCACAATGAGCAGTTCTTC. Combining the CDR3 with reference TRBV25-1 and TRBJ2-1 gives the whole variable domain EADIYQTPRYLVIGTGKKITLECSQTMGHDKMYWYQQDPGMELHLIHYSYGVNSTEKGDLSSESTVSRIRTEHFPLTLESARPSHTSQYLCASSEYSSARGTHNEQFFGPGTRLTVL.

J is TRBJ2-5 and V is TRBV11-2, with D unclear. Per germline, CDR1 SGHAT and CDR2 FQNNGV. This CDR3 contains 14 residues. V was clipped by 5 bases and J by 5 bases, with 15 bases between them. Here the CDR3 reads CASSQIGLWETQYF. The CDR3 region has the DNA TGTGCCAGCAGCCAAATAGGTTTGTGGGAGACCCAGTACTTC.

The gene calls are TRBV2 and TRBJ2-1; D not resolved. Trimming removed 4 bases from V and 0 bases from J, with 7 bases in between. This CDR3 contains 14 residues. Germline V gene data show CDR1 as SNHLY and CDR2 as FYNNEI. CDR3 coding DNA: TGTGCCAGCAGTGCGGAGAGCTCCTACAATGAGCAGTTCTTC. This codes for CASSAESSYNEQFF. Looking up the rest from reference TRBV2 and TRBJ2-1 gives the full variable domain: EPEVTQTPSHQVTQMGQEVILRCVPISNHLYFYWYRQILGQKVEFLVSFYNNEISEKSEIFDDQFSVERPDGSNFTLKIRSTKLEDSAMYFCASSAESSYNEQFFGPGTRLTVL.

The chain employs TRBV2 and TRBJ2-5; D remains ambiguous. This CDR3 contains 12 residues. CDR1 and CDR2 from the germline V gene are SNHLY and FYNNEI. V was shortened by 2 bases and J by 6 bases, with 7 bases between the two germline ends. The CDR3 nucleotides are TGTGCCAGCAGTGAAAACAGTAAGACCCAGTACTTC. Its translation: CASSENSKTQYF.

This sequence joins TRBV6-5 and TRBJ2-7; D is uncertain. The V end was cut by 2 bases, the J end by 0 bases, with 5 bases between. Germline lookup yields CDR1 MNHEY and CDR2 SVGAGI. The CDR3 extends over 13 amino acids. The CDR3 DNA reads as TGTGCCAGCAGTTACGCCAGCTCCTACGAGCAGTACTTC. This gives the protein CASSYASSYEQYF.

The J gene is TRBJ2-3, the V gene TRBV5-5, with TRBD2 matching 10 bases. This CDR3 comprises 18 residues. The J segment lost 0 bases and the V segment lost 4 bases, leaving 11 bases of the junction unmatched. Germline V gene sequence: CDR1 SGHKS, CDR2 YYEKEE (reference sequence). CDR3 loop: CASSRKSGGDSSTDTQYF. CDR3 coding DNA: TGTGCCAGCAGCCGTAAAAGCGGGGGGGACTCTAGCACAGATACGCAGTATTTT.

The chain combines TRBV6-5 with TRBJ2-2; 7 bases are shared with TRBD1. The length of the CDR3 is 15 residues. Germline V CDR1 and CDR2: MNHEY, SVGAGI. The J segment lost 7 bases and the V segment lost 8 bases, leaving 13 bases of the junction unmatched. CDR3 in DNA: TGTGCCAGCCATACTGGAAGGGGGCGAAGCGGGGAGCTGTTTTTT. It encodes CASHTGRGRSGELFF.

The rearrangement uses TRBV6-2 or TRBV6-3 and TRBJ1-5; D possibly corresponds to TRBD1 (6 bases). Per germline, CDR1 MNHEY and CDR2 SVGEGT. Between the trimmed V and J ends, which lost 2 bases and 2 bases, there was a span of 22 bases. CDR3 size: 19 residues. CDR3 residues: CASSYIGRGGGTGNQPQHF. The CDR3 DNA follows: TGTGCCAGCAGTTACATCGGCAGGGGTGGAGGTACAGGCAATCAGCCCCAGCATTTT.

The chain uses TRBV7-2 and TRBJ2-7; D is unresolved. Trimming removed 1 base at V and 0 bases at J, with 10 bases between. This CDR3 is 15 amino acids long. Germline V gene sequence: CDR1 SGHTA, CDR2 FQGNSA. The CDR3 coding sequence is TGTGCCAGCAGCTTAGGTGACCCTAGCTCCTACGAGCAGTACTTC. The encoded protein is CASSLGDPSSYEQYF.

The V gene is TRBV4-1, the J gene TRBJ2-5; TRBD2 aligns across 13 bases. The CDR3 covers 16 residues. Germline assignment: CDR1 MGHRA and CDR2 YSYEKL. The trim removed 3 bases at V and 4 bases at J, leaving 5 bases unmatched. The CDR3 region has the DNA TGCGCCAGCAGCCAGGGACTAGCGGGATTCCCAGAGACCCAGTACTTC. Translating it yields CASSQGLAGFPETQYF.

The table lists this clone with a count of one. J is TRBJ1-1 and V is TRBV5-1; D is unresolved. From germline, CDR1 is SGHRS and CDR2 YFSETQ. This CDR3 has 15 amino acids. Between the trimmed V and J ends, which lost 0 bases and 4 bases, there was a span of 13 bases. The CDR3 is CASSLDAGAGTEAFF. CDR3 nucleotides: TGCGCCAGCAGCTTGGACGCGGGCGCCGGCACTGAAGCTTTCTTT.

The chain links TRBV11-1 to TRBJ2-5; possibly TRBD2 for D (5 bases). This CDR3 contains 16 residues. Between the trimmed V and J ends, which lost 1 base and 5 bases, there was a span of 17 bases. Germline V lookup: CDR1 SGHAT, CDR2 FQDESV (reference sequence). The CDR3 here is CASSLGPGSEGETQYF. In nucleotides, the CDR3 is TGTGCCAGCAGCTTAGGGCCGGGATCCGAAGGGGAGACCCAGTACTTC.

Here the CDR3 DNA reads TGCAGCGTTGTCAGGGGGCCTGGCTATGGCTACACCTTC. Translation: CSVVRGPGYGYTF. The rearrangement links TRBV29-1 to TRBJ1-2; 8 bases align to TRBD1. J was trimmed by 4 bases and V by 4 bases; bases with no gene match: 5. CDR3 length equals 13 residues. The germline V gene has CDR1 SQVTM and CDR2 ANQGSEA.

The chain is built from TRBV5-5 and TRBJ1-2; 11 bases agree with TRBD1. Germline CDR1 SGHKS, CDR2 YYEKEE (reference sequence). V lost 3 bases to trimming and J lost 6 bases; unmatched junction nucleotides: 10. The CDR3 totals 16 residues. This CDR3 is CASSSISGTGGNGYTF. The CDR3 DNA reads as TGTGCCAGCAGCTCGATTTCCGGGACAGGGGGAAATGGCTACACCTTC.

The CDR3 nucleotides are TGTGCCAGCAGCATGGTAGATCACACCGGGGAGCTGTTTTTT. It translates to CASSMVDHTGELFF. V is TRBV2 and J is TRBJ2-2; D gene unclear. The germline V gene has CDR1 SNHLY and CDR2 FYNNEI. The CDR3 extends over 14 amino acids. V lost 6 bases to trimming and J lost 3 bases, with 11 bases between them.

The rearrangement joins TRBV7-2 to TRBJ1-1; D perhaps matches TRBD1 (6 bases). In germline, CDR1 is SGHTA, CDR2 FQGNSA. The CDR3 sequence is 13 residues long. With 4 bases removed from V and 4 bases from J, the gap between germline ends came to 10 bases. The CDR3 spells CASSSRGVTEAFF. DNA for the CDR3: TGTGCCAGCAGCTCGAGGGGGGTCACTGAAGCTTTCTTT.

The chain has TRBV30 and TRBJ1-2; TRBD1 might be the D (5 bases). The germline V gene encodes CDR1 GTSNPN and CDR2 SVGIG (reference sequence). V was pared by 4 bases and J by 2 bases, with 14 bases between. This CDR3 contains 14 residues. The CDR3 sequence is CAWTWGPRNYGYTF. The CDR3 DNA reads TGTGCCTGGACCTGGGGACCGAGGAACTATGGCTACACCTTC.